The 21 T cell receptor beta chains below all came from one sample that was sequenced in a study of blood T cell repertoires in COVID-19. The protocol was immunoSEQ multiplex PCR, while the TCRdb copy is restricted to in-frame clones and leaves out a portion. The sample has around 150,000 clones; around four fifths are singletons. The sample taken for sequencing was peripheral blood. The receptors shown here come from a man between 60 and 70 years old who had recovered from COVID-19.

The chain combines TRBV7-9 with TRBJ2-5, with 10 bases identical to TRBD2. The trim removed 4 bases at V and 7 bases at J, leaving 12 bases unmatched. The V gene's germline CDR1 is SEHNR and CDR2 FQNEAQ (reference sequence). CDR3 length: 16 amino acids. CDR3 loop: CASSSNKRGGASTQYF. The CDR3, as DNA: TGTGCCAGCAGCTCAAATAAGCGGGGGGGCGCTTCGACCCAGTACTTC.

This clone was seen only a few times. The gene calls are TRBV3-1 (or the pseudogene TRBV3-2) and TRBJ2-1; 14 bases map to TRBD2. The CDR3 has 15 residues. The germline V gene encodes CDR1 LGHDT and CDR2 YNNKEL (reference sequence). V was pared by 8 bases and J by 15 bases, with 15 bases of the junction left unmatched. The CDR3 DNA is TGTGCCAGCGCGGACCCAAGACTAGCGGGGGGGACACGGTTCTTC. Translation gives CASADPRLAGGTRFF.

This clone has only a few counts. The CDR3 DNA reads TGTGCCAGCAGCTCAGGGCTGGGTTATGAAAAACTGTTTTTT. Translation: CASSSGLGYEKLFF. The chain links TRBV7-9 to TRBJ1-4; a possible D gene is TRBD1 (5 bases). Germline CDR1 SEHNR, CDR2 FQNEAQ (reference sequence). CDR3 length equals 14 residues. Trimming stripped 4 bases from V and 6 bases from J, with 12 bases between.

CDR3 coding DNA: TGTGCCTATTCAGGATCAACTAATGAAAAACTGTTTTTT. Translation gives CAYSGSTNEKLFF. The chain is built from TRBV30 and TRBJ1-4, with no clear D. Germline loops: CDR1 GTSNPN, CDR2 SVGIG (reference sequence). This CDR3 spans 13 amino acids. V lost 7 bases and J 0 bases, leaving 9 bases between the germline ends.

V gene TRBV27 combines with J gene TRBJ2-5, with a tentative D call TRBD2 (6 bases). Deletions cut 3 bases from V and 7 bases from J, with 9 bases between. The CDR3 has 12 residues. Germline CDR1 reads MNHEY; CDR2 reads SMNVEV (reference sequence). CDR3 region: CASSLPRGTQYF. As DNA, the CDR3 is TGTGCCAGCAGTTTGCCGCGGGGGACCCAGTACTTC.

The chain links TRBV19 to TRBJ1-1; possibly TRBD1 for D (5 bases). This CDR3 is 15 amino acids long. Germline loops: CDR1 LNHDA, CDR2 SQIVND (reference sequence). V was pared by 7 bases and J by 0 bases, with 15 bases between. CDR3 sequence: CASNLNDRLNTEAFF. The CDR3 coding sequence is TGTGCCAGTAATTTAAATGACAGATTGAACACTGAAGCTTTCTTT.

V gene TRBV28 combines with J gene TRBJ2-1; 8 nucleotides agree with TRBD2. The CDR3 consists of 17 residues. From germline, CDR1 is MDHEN and CDR2 SYDVKM. V shed 5 bases and J 6 bases; nucleotides not matched to a gene: 15. This CDR3 is CASSPPGSGGPVNEQFF. The CDR3 DNA reads TGTGCCAGCAGTCCACCTGGGTCGGGAGGGCCTGTCAATGAGCAGTTCTTC.

This clone appeared a few times. V is TRBV2 and J is TRBJ2-1, with TRBD1 identical over 8 bases. This CDR3 region has 14 residues. After removal of 8 bases from V and 6 bases from J, the junction contained 9 bases not matched to a gene. The V gene's germline CDR1 is SNHLY and CDR2 FYNNEI. CDR3 amino acids: CASLTDRDLNEQFF. The CDR3, as DNA: TGTGCCAGCCTAACGGACAGGGACCTCAATGAGCAGTTCTTC.

Comments on this clone: Other DNA sequences in the same sample also yield this CDR3. The genes are TRBV19 and TRBJ1-1, with TRBD1 matching over 7 bases. Germline loops: CDR1 LNHDA, CDR2 SQIVND (reference sequence). The CDR3 is made up of 14 amino acids. V lost 5 bases, J lost 2 bases, and 5 bases stayed unmatched. The CDR3 DNA is TGTGCCAGTAGTTCGGGACAGCTAAACACTGAAGCTTTCTTT. This translates into CASSSGQLNTEAFF.

J is TRBJ2-1 and V is TRBV27; 7 nucleotides line up with TRBD2. CDR3 length: 15 amino acids. Germline V CDR1 and CDR2: MNHEY, SMNVEV (reference sequence). V trimming: 4 bases; J trimming: 5 bases; junction bases outside the gene matches: 8. For the CDR3, the DNA is TGTGCCAGCAGTTGGGCAGCGGGACCTCACAATGAGCAGTTCTTC. It specifies CASSWAAGPHNEQFF.

The rearrangement uses TRBV3-1 (or the pseudogene TRBV3-2) and TRBJ2-7; D gene uncertain. The CDR3 is 14 residues long. Deletions cut 8 bases from V and 3 bases from J, with 17 bases between. Germline V CDR1 and CDR2: LGHDT, YNNKEL (reference sequence). In nucleotides, the CDR3 is TGTGCCAGCTCCACCGACACTTTGAACTACGAGCAGTACTTC. It yields the protein CASSTDTLNYEQYF.

This chain connects TRBV5-4 to TRBJ1-6; no clear D. The germline V gene has CDR1 SGHNT and CDR2 YYREEE (reference sequence). The CDR3 loop spans 14 amino acids. The V end lost 5 bases, the J end lost 0 bases, and 6 bases lay between the germline ends. This chain's CDR3 is CASRGSSYNSPLHF. As DNA, the CDR3 is TGTGCCAGCAGGGGGAGCTCCTATAATTCACCCCTCCACTTT.

The chain has TRBV14 and TRBJ2-1, with a weak D call TRBD1 (5 bases). With 2 bases removed from V and 10 bases from J, the gap between germline ends came to 12 bases. Germline V gene sequence: CDR1 SGHDN, CDR2 FVKESK. The CDR3 spans 13 residues. The CDR3 loop is CASSQYSPGEQFF. The DNA for the CDR3 is TGTGCCAGCAGCCAATATTCCCCAGGGGAGCAGTTCTTC.

V gene TRBV3-1 (or the pseudogene TRBV3-2) combines with J gene TRBJ2-5; D is undetermined. The CDR3 length is 15 residues. Germline V CDR1 and CDR2: LGHDT, YNNKEL (reference sequence). The V and J ends lost 1 base and 5 bases respectively, with 14 bases between them. CDR3 in DNA: TGTGCCAGCAGCCAAGTGGCCATAGCTAAGGAGACCCAGTACTTC. It codes for CASSQVAIAKETQYF.

The rearrangement links TRBV7-2 to TRBJ2-3; 11 nucleotides line up with TRBD2. This CDR3 spans 16 amino acids. The germline gives CDR1 SGHTA, CDR2 FQGNSA. V lost 0 bases and J lost 4; bases outside the gene matches: 3. The CDR3 loop is CASSLAGLAAADTQYF. Written as DNA, the CDR3 is TGTGCCAGCAGCTTAGCGGGACTAGCGGCCGCAGATACGCAGTATTTT.

The rearrangement uses TRBV18 and TRBJ1-1, with D tentatively TRBD1 (6 bases). Trimming removed 0 bases at V and 1 base at J, with 12 bases between. This CDR3 region has 16 residues. Germline values: CDR1 KGHSH, CDR2 LQKENI. CDR3 amino acids: CASSPPSRGQNTEAFF. CDR3 DNA sequence: TGTGCCAGCTCACCACCGAGCAGGGGTCAGAACACTGAAGCTTTCTTT.

The chain carries TRBV6-5 and TRBJ2-7; D not resolved. Germline CDR1 and CDR2: MNHEY and SVGAGI. V gave up 7 bases and J gave up 2 bases, with 12 bases separating them. The CDR3 runs 13 residues. The CDR3 spells CASTPQFTYEQYF. CDR3 DNA: TGTGCCAGCACCCCCCAGTTTACCTACGAGCAGTACTTC.

This clone has only a few counts. The CDR3 nucleotides are TGTGCCAGCTCACCAGAACAGGTTGCTGAAAAACTGTTTTTT. It translates to CASSPEQVAEKLFF. The chain links TRBV18 to TRBJ1-4; tentative D call: TRBD1 (5 bases). Germline V lookup: CDR1 KGHSH, CDR2 LQKENI. The V and J ends lost 2 bases and 7 bases respectively, with 11 bases between them. The CDR3 loop spans 14 amino acids.

The rearrangement joins TRBV4-3 to TRBJ1-1, with D unclear. Germline V gene data show CDR1 as LGHNA and CDR2 as YSLEER. The CDR3 covers 15 residues. V was clipped by 0 bases and J by 1 base, with 9 bases between them. CDR3 DNA: TGCGCCAGCAGCCAAGATCATCATTCGAACACTGAAGCTTTCTTT. This translates into CASSQDHHSNTEAFF.

J is TRBJ1-2 and V is TRBV7-9; D is perhaps TRBD1 (6 bases). Trimming shortened V by 0 bases and J by 6 bases, and 11 bases separated the two germline ends. Germline loops: CDR1 SEHNR, CDR2 FQNEAQ (reference sequence). The length of the CDR3 is 14 residues. The CDR3 sequence is CASSLAGQPDGYTF. The CDR3 DNA reads TGTGCCAGCAGCTTAGCTGGACAGCCGGATGGCTACACCTTC.

V is TRBV21-1 and J is TRBJ2-7; the D call TRBD2 from the table was never checked on the DNA. TRBV21-1 is tagged as a pseudogene. This CDR3 spans 14 amino acids. The CDR3 region has the DNA TGTGCCAGCAGCTACACCTCGGGGACCTACGAGCAGTACTTC. Its protein is CASSYTSGTYEQYF.